The 18 T cell receptor beta chains below were found in one sample sequenced in a study of cytomegalovirus exposure and HLA in healthy donors. PCR amplification relied on 60 Vbeta primers (plus 13 Jbeta primers). Generated by immunoSEQ multiplex PCR, the TCRdb table keeps only in-frame clones and is missing some. In the table there are some 130,000 clones, roughly 62% of which are singletons. Material: PBMCs. The receptors shown here come from a man in his thirties or forties in good health and CMV-seropositive.

The chain uses TRBV4-2 and TRBJ2-3; TRBD2 aligns across 8 bases. The J segment lost 4 bases and the V segment lost 1 base, leaving 22 bases of the junction unmatched. The germline CDR1 and CDR2 sequences are LGHNA and YNFKEQ. The CDR3 sequence is 21 residues long. The CDR3 sequence: CASSQAGLGLDLLSEADTQYF. As DNA, the CDR3 is TGTGCCAGCAGCCAAGCCGGTTTGGGACTAGATCTTTTGTCGGAGGCAGATACGCAGTATTTT.

V usage is TRBV30 and J usage is TRBJ1-1; D gene ambiguous. Trimming left V 0 bases short and J 4 bases short, with 3 bases between. The CDR3 covers 11 residues. Germline V lookup: CDR1 GTSNPN, CDR2 SVGIG (reference sequence). The CDR3 DNA reads as TGTGCCTGGAGTGTACTCACTGAAGCTTTCTTT. It translates to CAWSVLTEAFF.

In regard to this clone: One end of the junction is discordant with germline, which a read error may explain. The chain combines TRBV28 with TRBJ1-5; D not resolved. Germline assignment: CDR1 MDHEN and CDR2 SYDVKM. The CDR3 sequence is 19 residues long. The CDR3 DNA reads as TGTGCCAGCAGTACATTTATGGGTGACCCTTCCTATAGCAATCAGCTCCAGCATTTT. As protein: CASSTFMGDPSYSNQLQHF.

The CDR3 here is CASSKTPGLAGGPTGELFF. For the CDR3, the DNA is TGCGCCAGCAGCAAAACCCCGGGACTAGCGGGAGGGCCCACCGGGGAGCTGTTTTTT. J is TRBJ2-2 and V is TRBV5-1; TRBD2 matches at 16 bases. The V gene's germline CDR1 is SGHRS and CDR2 YFSETQ. V lost 4 bases and J lost 4; bases outside the gene matches: 10. This CDR3 spans 19 amino acids.

The chain combines TRBV19 with TRBJ2-2; TRBD2 matches 10 bases. V gave up 3 bases and J gave up 3 bases; unmatched junction bases: 1. The CDR3 is 15 residues long. Germline CDR1 LNHDA, CDR2 SQIVND (reference sequence). The CDR3 region is CASSISGRDTGELFF. The DNA of the CDR3 is TGTGCCAGTAGTATCAGCGGGAGGGACACCGGGGAGCTGTTTTTT. The variable domain in full, completed from reference TRBV19 and TRBJ2-2, reads DGGITQSPKYLFRKEGQNVTLSCEQNLNHDAMYWYRQDPGQGLRLIYYSQIVNDFQKGDIAEGYSVSREKKESFPLTVTSAQKNPTAFYLCASSISGRDTGELFFGEGSRLTVL.

This rearrangement joins TRBV19 to TRBJ1-1, with TRBD1 identical over 7 bases. CDR3 length: 15 residues. V lost 3 bases, J lost 4 bases, and 8 bases stayed unmatched. CDR1 is LNHDA, CDR2 SQIVND, per germline (reference sequence). The CDR3 here is CASSISGGLPTEAFF. CDR3 DNA sequence: TGTGCCAGTAGTATCTCAGGGGGGCTTCCCACTGAAGCTTTCTTT.

This sequence joins TRBV5-8 and TRBJ1-1, with D possibly TRBD1 on 5 matching bases. CDR3 length equals 14 residues. Germline-derived CDR1 and CDR2 are SGHTS and YDEGEE. Trimming pared 2 bases from V and 4 bases from J, leaving 12 bases between. The CDR3 reads CASSFQGAVTEAFF. In nucleotides, the CDR3 is TGTGCCAGCAGCTTCCAAGGGGCCGTCACTGAAGCTTTCTTT.

Only one count was recorded for this clone. The gene calls are TRBV18 and TRBJ2-5; 9 bases agree with TRBD1. The germline V gene encodes CDR1 KGHSH and CDR2 LQKENI. The CDR3 covers 16 residues. Trimming removed 3 bases from V and 5 bases from J; junction bases left unmatched: 10. The chain's CDR3 is CASSPGQGTHSETQYF. For the CDR3, the DNA is TGTGCCAGCTCACCCGGACAGGGGACGCACTCGGAGACCCAGTACTTC.

This clone was detected only a few times. One end of the junction does not line up with germline, which may come from a read error. Other DNA sequences in this specimen translate into the identical CDR3. This chain links TRBV6-4 with TRBJ2-3, with 8 nucleotides matching TRBD1. The CDR3 covers 15 residues. Germline assignment: CDR1 MRHNA and CDR2 SNTAGT. The CDR3 DNA follows: TGCGCCAGCGGGCTAGGACAGGGAAGCACAGATACGCAGTATTTT. Translated, it gives CASGLGQGSTDTQYF.

This chain uses TRBV10-3 with TRBJ2-5, with 9 bases aligning to TRBD1. V trimming: 2 bases; J trimming: 4 bases; junction bases outside the gene matches: 5. The CDR3 loop spans 15 amino acids. Germline V gene sequence: CDR1 ENHRY, CDR2 SYGVKD. CDR3 DNA sequence: TGTGCCATCAGTGAGGGACAGGGGAGTCGAGAGACCCAGTACTTC. Its translation: CAISEGQGSRETQYF.

The rearrangement joins TRBV5-5 to TRBJ2-1, with D unclear. Germline V lookup: CDR1 SGHKS, CDR2 YYEKEE (reference sequence). The CDR3 sequence is 13 residues long. The germline V and J ends were trimmed by 0 bases and 4 bases, with 5 bases remaining between them. CDR3 sequence: CASSLALYNEQFF. The CDR3 bases are TGTGCCAGCAGCTTGGCGTTATACAATGAGCAGTTCTTC.

This clone came up once. This chain links TRBV5-1 with TRBJ2-3; 12 bases are shared with TRBD2. Losses at the gene ends were 4 bases for V and 6 bases for J; bases not matched to a gene: 9. The CDR3 sequence is 16 residues long. Germline-derived CDR1 and CDR2 are SGHRS and YFSETQ. The CDR3 sequence is CASSPPGLAGSDTQYF. In DNA form, the CDR3 reads TGCGCCAGCAGCCCCCCCGGACTAGCGGGATCGGATACGCAGTATTTT. Using reference TRBV5-1 and TRBJ2-3 for the parts outside the CDR3, the full variable domain is KAGVTQTPRYLIKTRGQQVTLSCSPISGHRSVSWYQQTPGQGLQFLFEYFSETQRNKGNFPGRFSGRQFSNSRSEMNVSTLELGDSALYLCASSPPGLAGSDTQYFGPGTRLTVL.

The V and J genes are TRBV14 and TRBJ2-3, with D perhaps matching TRBD2 (5 bases). The CDR3 is 15 residues long. Germline V gives CDR1 SGHDN, CDR2 FVKESK. V was shortened by 1 base and J by 7 bases, with 15 bases between the two germline ends. As DNA, the CDR3 is TGTGCCAGCAGCCAAGGGTCGCTCGGGGTTCATACGCAGTATTTT. This sequence encodes CASSQGSLGVHTQYF. The variable domain in full, with the rest retrieved from reference TRBV14 and TRBJ2-3, is EAGVTQFPSHSVIEKGQTVTLRCDPISGHDNLYWYRRVMGKEIKFLLHFVKESKQDESGMPNNRFLAERTGGTYSTLKVQPAELEDSGVYFCASSQGSLGVHTQYFGPGTRLTVL.

V gene TRBV25-1 combines with J gene TRBJ1-2, with 8 bases identical to TRBD1. CDR1 is MGHDK, CDR2 SYGVNS, per germline. Trimming at V came to 3 bases and at J to 2 bases, leaving 11 bases not matched to a gene. The CDR3 spans 17 residues. As DNA, the CDR3 is TGTGCCAGCAGTGACCTCGGGACAGGCACTAAAAACTATGGCTACACCTTC. This encodes CASSDLGTGTKNYGYTF.

The genes are TRBV28 and TRBJ2-7, with unresolved D. Trimming shortened V by 3 bases and J by 4 bases, and 16 bases separated the two germline ends. This CDR3 contains 15 residues. CDR1 is MDHEN, CDR2 SYDVKM, per germline. CDR3 sequence reads: CASSFYYPDGYEQYF. The DNA of the CDR3 is TGTGCCAGCAGTTTCTACTACCCAGACGGATACGAGCAGTACTTC.

The CDR3 bases are TGTGCCAGCACCGAGGCTAGGGGAGAGACCCAGTACTTC. It encodes CASTEARGETQYF. The chain is built from TRBV2 and TRBJ2-5; TRBD1 is a possible D gene (5 bases). The germline V gene has CDR1 SNHLY and CDR2 FYNNEI. This CDR3 has 13 amino acids. Trimming left V 7 bases short and J 4 bases short, with 13 bases between.

The chain employs TRBV27 and TRBJ2-5; a weak D match, TRBD2 (6 bases). Trimming removed 4 bases at V and 13 bases at J, with 19 bases between. CDR1 MNHEY and CDR2 SMNVEV come from the germline V gene (reference sequence). The CDR3 consists of 13 residues. The DNA of the CDR3 is TGTGCCAGCAGTTCTTGGTTCGCGGGGCGGCGGTACTTC. Protein product: CASSSWFAGRRYF.

The chain couples TRBV5-1 to TRBJ1-2; TRBD1 is a possible D gene (6 bases). Between the trimmed V and J ends, which lost 0 bases and 3 bases, there was a span of 9 bases. Germline CDR1 is SGHRS and CDR2 is YFSETQ. This CDR3 region has 14 residues. The CDR3 loop is CASSLDREYYGYTF. The CDR3 DNA follows: TGCGCCAGCAGCTTGGACAGGGAATACTATGGCTACACCTTC.